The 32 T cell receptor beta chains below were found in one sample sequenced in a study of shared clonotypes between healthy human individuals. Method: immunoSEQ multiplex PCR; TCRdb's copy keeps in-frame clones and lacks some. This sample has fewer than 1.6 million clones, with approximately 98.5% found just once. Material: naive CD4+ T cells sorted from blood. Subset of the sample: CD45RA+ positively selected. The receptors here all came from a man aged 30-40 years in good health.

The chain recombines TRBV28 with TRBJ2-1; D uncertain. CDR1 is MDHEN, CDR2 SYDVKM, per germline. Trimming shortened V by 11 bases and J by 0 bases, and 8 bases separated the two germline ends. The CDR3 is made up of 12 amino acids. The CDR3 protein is CAARSSYNEQFF. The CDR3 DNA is TGTGCCGCGAGGAGCTCCTACAATGAGCAGTTCTTC.

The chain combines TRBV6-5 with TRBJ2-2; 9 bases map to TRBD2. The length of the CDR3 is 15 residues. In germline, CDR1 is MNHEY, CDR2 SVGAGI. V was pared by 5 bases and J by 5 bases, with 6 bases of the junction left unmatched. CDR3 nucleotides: TGTGCCAGCAGTCCGGGACTAGCATGGACCGGGGAGCTGTTTTTT. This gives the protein CASSPGLAWTGELFF.

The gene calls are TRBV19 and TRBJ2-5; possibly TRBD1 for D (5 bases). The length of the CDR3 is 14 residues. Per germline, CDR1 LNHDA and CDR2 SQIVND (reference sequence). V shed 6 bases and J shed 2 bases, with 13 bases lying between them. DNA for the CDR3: TGTGCCAGTAGGATCCAGGGTGGGCAAGAGACCCAGTACTTC. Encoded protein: CASRIQGGQETQYF.

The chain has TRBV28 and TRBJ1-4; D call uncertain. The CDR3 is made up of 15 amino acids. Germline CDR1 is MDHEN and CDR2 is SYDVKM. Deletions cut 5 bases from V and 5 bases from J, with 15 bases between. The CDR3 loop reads CASSALIHGNEKLFF. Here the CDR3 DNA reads TGTGCCAGCAGTGCCCTCATCCACGGGAATGAAAAACTGTTTTTT. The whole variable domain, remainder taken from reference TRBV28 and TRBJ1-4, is DVKVTQSSRYLVKRTGEKVFLECVQDMDHENMFWYRQDPGLGLRLIYFSYDVKMKEKGDIPEGYSVSREKKERFSLILESASTNQTSMYLCASSALIHGNEKLFFGSGTQLSVL.

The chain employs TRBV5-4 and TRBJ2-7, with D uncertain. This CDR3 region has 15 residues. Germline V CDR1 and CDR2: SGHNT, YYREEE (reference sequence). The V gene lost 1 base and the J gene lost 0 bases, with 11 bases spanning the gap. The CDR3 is CASSLRSGASYEQYF. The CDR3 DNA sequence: TGTGCCAGCAGCTTGAGGTCGGGCGCCTCCTACGAGCAGTACTTC.

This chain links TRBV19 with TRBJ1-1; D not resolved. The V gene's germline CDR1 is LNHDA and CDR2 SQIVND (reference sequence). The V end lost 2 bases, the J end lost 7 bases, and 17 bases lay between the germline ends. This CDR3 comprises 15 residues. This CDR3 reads CASSISPTGTYEAFF. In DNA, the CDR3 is TGTGCCAGTAGTATATCCCCCACCGGTACCTATGAAGCTTTCTTT.

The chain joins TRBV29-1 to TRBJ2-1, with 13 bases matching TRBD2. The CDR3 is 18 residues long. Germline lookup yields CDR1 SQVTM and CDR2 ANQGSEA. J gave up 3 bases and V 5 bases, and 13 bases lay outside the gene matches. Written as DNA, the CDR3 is TGCAGCGTTCCGCGTCGGACGGGACTAGCGGGAATCTACAATGAGCAGTTCTTC. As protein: CSVPRRTGLAGIYNEQFF.

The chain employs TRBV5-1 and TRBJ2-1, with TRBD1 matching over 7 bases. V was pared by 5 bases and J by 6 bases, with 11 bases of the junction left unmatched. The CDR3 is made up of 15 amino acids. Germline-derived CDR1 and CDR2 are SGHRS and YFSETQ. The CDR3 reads CASRPDREVLNEQFF. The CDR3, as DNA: TGCGCCAGCAGACCCGACAGGGAAGTACTCAATGAGCAGTTCTTC.

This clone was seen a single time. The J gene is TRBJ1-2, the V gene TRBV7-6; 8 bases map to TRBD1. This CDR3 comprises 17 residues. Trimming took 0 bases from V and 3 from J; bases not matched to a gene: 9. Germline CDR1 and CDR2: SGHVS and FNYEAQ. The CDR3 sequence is CASSLAGGGQADYGYTF. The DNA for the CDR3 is TGTGCCAGCAGCTTAGCGGGAGGGGGACAGGCGGACTATGGCTACACCTTC.

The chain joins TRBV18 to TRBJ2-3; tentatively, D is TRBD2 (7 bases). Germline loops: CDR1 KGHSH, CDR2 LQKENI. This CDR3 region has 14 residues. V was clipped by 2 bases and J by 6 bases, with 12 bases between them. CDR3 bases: TGTGCCAGCTCACCATTTGGCGGGGGCGATACGCAGTATTTT. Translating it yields CASSPFGGGDTQYF. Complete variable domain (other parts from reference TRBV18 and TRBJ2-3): NAGVMQNPRHLVRRRGQEARLRCSPMKGHSHVYWYRQLPEEGLKFMVYLQKENIIDESGMPKERFSAEFPKEGPSILRIQQVVRGDSAAYFCASSPFGGGDTQYFGPGTRLTVL.

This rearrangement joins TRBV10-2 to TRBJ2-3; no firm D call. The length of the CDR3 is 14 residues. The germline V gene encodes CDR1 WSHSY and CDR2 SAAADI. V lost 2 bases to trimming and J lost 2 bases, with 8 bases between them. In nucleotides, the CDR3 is TGCGCCAGCAGTGAGGCAGGAAACACAGATACGCAGTATTTT. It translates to CASSEAGNTDTQYF.

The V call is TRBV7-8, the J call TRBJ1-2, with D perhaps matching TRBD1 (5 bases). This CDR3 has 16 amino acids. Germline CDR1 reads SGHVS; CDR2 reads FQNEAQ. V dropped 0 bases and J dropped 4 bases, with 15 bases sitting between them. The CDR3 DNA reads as TGTGCCAGCAGCTTAGCGGGGGACCCACGGGGCTATGGCTACACCTTC. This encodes CASSLAGDPRGYGYTF.

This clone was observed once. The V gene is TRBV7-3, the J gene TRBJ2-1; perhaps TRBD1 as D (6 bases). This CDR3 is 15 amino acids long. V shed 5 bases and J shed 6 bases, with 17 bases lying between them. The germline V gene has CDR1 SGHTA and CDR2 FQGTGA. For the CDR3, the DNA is TGTGCCAGCAGCCCGCGACAGGCTCCATCCAATGAGCAGTTCTTC. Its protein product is CASSPRQAPSNEQFF.

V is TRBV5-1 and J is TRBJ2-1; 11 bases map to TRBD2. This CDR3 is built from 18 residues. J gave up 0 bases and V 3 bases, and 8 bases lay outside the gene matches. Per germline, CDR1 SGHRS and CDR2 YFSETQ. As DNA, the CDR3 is TGCGCCAGCAGCTCGGGACTAGCGGAAGCGTTCTCCTACAATGAGCAGTTCTTC. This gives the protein CASSSGLAEAFSYNEQFF. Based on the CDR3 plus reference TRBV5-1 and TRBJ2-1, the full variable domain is KAGVTQTPRYLIKTRGQQVTLSCSPISGHRSVSWYQQTPGQGLQFLFEYFSETQRNKGNFPGRFSGRQFSNSRSEMNVSTLELGDSALYLCASSSGLAEAFSYNEQFFGPGTRLTVL.

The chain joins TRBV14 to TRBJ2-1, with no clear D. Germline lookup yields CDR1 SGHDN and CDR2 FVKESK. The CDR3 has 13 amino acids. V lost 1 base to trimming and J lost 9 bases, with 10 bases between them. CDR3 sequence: CASSQVHPGEQFF. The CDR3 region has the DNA TGTGCCAGCAGCCAAGTTCATCCCGGTGAGCAGTTCTTC. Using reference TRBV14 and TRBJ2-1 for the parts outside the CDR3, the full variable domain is EAGVTQFPSHSVIEKGQTVTLRCDPISGHDNLYWYRRVMGKEIKFLLHFVKESKQDESGMPNNRFLAERTGGTYSTLKVQPAELEDSGVYFCASSQVHPGEQFFGPGTRLTVL.

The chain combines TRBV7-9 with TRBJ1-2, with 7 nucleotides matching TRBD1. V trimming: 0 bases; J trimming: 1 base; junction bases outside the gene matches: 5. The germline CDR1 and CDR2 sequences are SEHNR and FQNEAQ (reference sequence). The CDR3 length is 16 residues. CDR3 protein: CASSLAQDRINYGYTF. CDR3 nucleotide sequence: TGTGCCAGCAGCTTAGCCCAGGACAGGATTAACTATGGCTACACCTTC.

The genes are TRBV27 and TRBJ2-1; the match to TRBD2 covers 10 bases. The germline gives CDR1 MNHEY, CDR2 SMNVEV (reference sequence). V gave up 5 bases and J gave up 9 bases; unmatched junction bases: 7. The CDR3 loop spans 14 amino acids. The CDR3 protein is CASSPGTSASEQFF. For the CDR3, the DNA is TGTGCCAGCAGTCCCGGGACTAGCGCATCTGAGCAGTTCTTC.

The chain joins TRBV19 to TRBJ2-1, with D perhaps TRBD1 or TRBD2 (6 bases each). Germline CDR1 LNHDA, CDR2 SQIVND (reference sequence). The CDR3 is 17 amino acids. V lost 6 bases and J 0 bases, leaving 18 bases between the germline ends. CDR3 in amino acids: CASSLGGGSHSYNEQFF. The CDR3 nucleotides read TGTGCCAGTAGCTTGGGGGGCGGATCCCACTCCTACAATGAGCAGTTCTTC.

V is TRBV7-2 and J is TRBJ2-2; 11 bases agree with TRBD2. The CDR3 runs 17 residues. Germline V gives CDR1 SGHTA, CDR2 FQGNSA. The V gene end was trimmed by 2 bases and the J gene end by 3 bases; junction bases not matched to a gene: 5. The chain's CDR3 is CASSLPGLAGDTGELFF. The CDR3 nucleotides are TGTGCCAGCAGCTTACCAGGACTAGCGGGTGACACCGGGGAGCTGTTTTTT.

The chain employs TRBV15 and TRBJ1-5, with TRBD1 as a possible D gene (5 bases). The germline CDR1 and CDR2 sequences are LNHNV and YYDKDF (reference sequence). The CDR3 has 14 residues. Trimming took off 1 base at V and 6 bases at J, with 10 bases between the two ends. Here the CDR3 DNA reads TGTGCCACCAGCAGAGGCAGGGAGGGTCAGCCCCAGCATTTT. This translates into CATSRGREGQPQHF. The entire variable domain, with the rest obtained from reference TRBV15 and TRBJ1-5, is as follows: DAMVIQNPRYQVTQFGKPVTLSCSQTLNHNVMYWYQQKSSQAPKLLFHYYDKDFNNEADTPDNFQSRRPNTSFCFLDIRSPGLGDTAMYLCATSRGREGQPQHFGDGTRLSIL.

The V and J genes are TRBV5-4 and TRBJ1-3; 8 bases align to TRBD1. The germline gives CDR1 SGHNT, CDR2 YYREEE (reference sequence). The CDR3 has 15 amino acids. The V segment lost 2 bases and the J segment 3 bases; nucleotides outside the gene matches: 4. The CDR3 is CASSLEQGVGNTIYF. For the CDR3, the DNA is TGTGCCAGCAGCTTAGAACAGGGGGTTGGAAACACCATATATTTT.

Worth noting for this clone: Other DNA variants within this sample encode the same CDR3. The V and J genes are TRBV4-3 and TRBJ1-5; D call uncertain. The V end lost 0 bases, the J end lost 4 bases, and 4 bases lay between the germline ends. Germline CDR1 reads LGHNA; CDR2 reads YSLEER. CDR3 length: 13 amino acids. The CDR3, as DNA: TGCGCCAGCAGCCAAGATCGTAATCAGCCCCAGCATTTT. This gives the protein CASSQDRNQPQHF.

In nucleotides, the CDR3 is TGTGCCAGTAGTGTACCGGACAGGCCAAACTATGGCTACACCTTC. It specifies CASSVPDRPNYGYTF. This chain joins TRBV19 and TRBJ1-2; TRBD1 matches 7 bases. The CDR3 is made up of 15 amino acids. J was trimmed by 2 bases and V by 5 bases; bases with no gene match: 8. The germline V gene has CDR1 LNHDA and CDR2 SQIVND (reference sequence).

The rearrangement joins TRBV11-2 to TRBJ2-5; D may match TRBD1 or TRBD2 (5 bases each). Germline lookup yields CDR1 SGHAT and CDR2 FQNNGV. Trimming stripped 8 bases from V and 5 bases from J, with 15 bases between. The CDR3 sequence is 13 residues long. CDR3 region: CASSVGVAETQYF. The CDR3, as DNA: TGTGCCAGCTCCGTAGGGGTAGCGGAGACCCAGTACTTC. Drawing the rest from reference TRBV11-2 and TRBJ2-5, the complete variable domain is EAGVAQSPRYKIIEKRQSVAFWCNPISGHATLYWYQQILGQGPKLLIQFQNNGVVDDSQLPKDRFSAERLKGVDSTLKIQPAKLEDSAVYLCASSVGVAETQYFGPGTRLLVL.

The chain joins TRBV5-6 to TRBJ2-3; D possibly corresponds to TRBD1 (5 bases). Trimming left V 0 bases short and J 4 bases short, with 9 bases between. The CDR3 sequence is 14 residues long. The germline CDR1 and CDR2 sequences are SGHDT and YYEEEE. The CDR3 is CASSLDDRSDTQYF. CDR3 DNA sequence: TGTGCCAGCAGCTTGGATGACAGATCAGATACGCAGTATTTT.

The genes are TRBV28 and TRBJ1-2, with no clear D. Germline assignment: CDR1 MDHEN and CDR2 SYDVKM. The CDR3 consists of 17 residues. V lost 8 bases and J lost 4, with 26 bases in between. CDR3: CASVTRRLLKVGYGYTF. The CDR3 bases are TGTGCCAGCGTCACCCGACGCCTCCTGAAGGTTGGCTATGGCTACACCTTC.

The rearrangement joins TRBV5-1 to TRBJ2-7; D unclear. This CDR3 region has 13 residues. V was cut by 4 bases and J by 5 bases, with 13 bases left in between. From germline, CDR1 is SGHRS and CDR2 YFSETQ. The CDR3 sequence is CASSPGRVNEQYF. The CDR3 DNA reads TGCGCCAGCAGCCCCGGTAGGGTAAACGAGCAGTACTTC.

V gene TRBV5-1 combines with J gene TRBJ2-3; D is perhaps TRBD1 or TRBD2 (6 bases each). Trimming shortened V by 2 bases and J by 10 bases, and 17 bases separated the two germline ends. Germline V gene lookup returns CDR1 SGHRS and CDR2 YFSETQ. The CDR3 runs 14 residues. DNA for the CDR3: TGCGCCAGCAGCTTAACACAGGGCCGCGGGGCGCAGTATTTT. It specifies CASSLTQGRGAQYF.

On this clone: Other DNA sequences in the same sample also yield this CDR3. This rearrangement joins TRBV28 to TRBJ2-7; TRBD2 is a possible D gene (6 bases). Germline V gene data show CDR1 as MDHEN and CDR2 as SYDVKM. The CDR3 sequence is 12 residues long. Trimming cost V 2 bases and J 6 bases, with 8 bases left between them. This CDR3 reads CASSLVGLEQYF. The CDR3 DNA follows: TGTGCCAGCAGTTTAGTGGGACTCGAGCAGTACTTC.

For the CDR3, the DNA is TGTGCCAGCAGCGTAGACGGGAGGCTGGGGAATGAGCAGTTCTTC. Its translation: CASSVDGRLGNEQFF. This chain uses TRBV9 with TRBJ2-1, with 7 positions matching TRBD2. CDR1 and CDR2 (germline): SGDLS, YYNGEE. V lost 0 bases, J lost 7 bases, and 7 bases stayed unmatched. The CDR3 has 15 residues.

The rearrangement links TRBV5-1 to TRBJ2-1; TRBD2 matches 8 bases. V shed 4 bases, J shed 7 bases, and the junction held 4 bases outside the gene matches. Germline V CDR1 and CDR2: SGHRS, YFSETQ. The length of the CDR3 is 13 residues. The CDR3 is CASSTGLVNEQFF. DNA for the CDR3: TGCGCCAGCAGCACGGGACTAGTAAATGAGCAGTTCTTC.

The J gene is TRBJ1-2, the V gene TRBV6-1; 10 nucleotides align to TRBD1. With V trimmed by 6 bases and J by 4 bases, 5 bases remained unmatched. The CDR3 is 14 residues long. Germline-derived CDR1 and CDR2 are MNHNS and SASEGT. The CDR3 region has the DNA TGTGCCAGCAGGTCGGGACAGGGGAGCTATGGCTACACCTTC. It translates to CASRSGQGSYGYTF.